A selection of T cell receptor beta chains follows, all from one sample in a study of blood T cells in healthy people across ages. TCRdb re-analysed the 5' RACE reads in MiXCR, keeping a single row per CDR3 protein. Altogether 750,000 to 950,000 distinct CDR3 sequences are present, about 53% being singletons, with the ten largest covering approximately 41%. Sample: blood. The receptors derive from an elderly man in good health. Both conserved end residues are part of each CDR3. A D gene is named only where the DNA matches it firmly. Clone size is not always given. Where it is, it says once, few, many or a class for expanded clones.

>NA|TRBV11-2|TRBD2|TRBJ2-1
TGTGCCAGCAGCCGGGGGGACTCCAATGAGCAGTTCTTC
CASSRGDSNEQFF
>NA|TRBV12-3/TRBV12-4|NA|TRBJ1-5
TGTGCCAGCAACTTTGGGAATCAGCCCCAGCATTTT
CASNFGNQPQHF
>NA|TRBV24-1|NA|TRBJ1-5
TGTGCCACCAGGCCGGCGGGAGGTGGCAATCAGCCCCAGCATTTT
CATRPAGGGNQPQHF
>NA|TRBV20-1|NA|TRBJ2-1
TGCAGTGCTAGAGATGGGGCTAGGGTTGAGCAGTTCTTC
CSARDGARVEQFF
>NA|TRBV2|NA|TRBJ2-3
TGTGCCAGCAGTGCCCCAGGGGGGTTAAGCACAGATACGCAGTATTTT
CASSAPGGLSTDTQYF
>NA|TRBV24-1|TRBD2|TRBJ2-1
TGTGCCACCAGTGAATCCAGTAGCGGGAGAAGGAATGAGCAGTTCTTC
CATSESSSGRRNEQFF
>few|TRBV12-3/TRBV12-4|NA|TRBJ2-7
TGTGCCAGCAGTACCGGGGCCGAGCAGTACTTC
CASSTGAEQYF
>NA|TRBV5-1|NA|TRBJ2-1
TGCGCCAGCAGCTTGAACCGATACAATGAGCAGTTCTTC
CASSLNRYNEQFF
>NA|TRBV6-5|TRBD2|TRBJ2-3
TGTGCCAGCAGCACTGGGACTAGCGGACGCACAGATACGCAGTATTTT
CASSTGTSGRTDTQYF
>NA|TRBV11-2|NA|TRBJ2-1
TGTGCCAGCAGCTTAGTCGGGGAATACAATGAGCAGTTCTTC
CASSLVGEYNEQFF
>NA|TRBV12-3/TRBV12-4|NA|TRBJ2-7
TGTGCCAGCAGGCCGCCGAATAGCGGCCTCTACGAGCAGTACTTC
CASRPPNSGLYEQYF
>NA|TRBV7-3|TRBD1|TRBJ1-2
TGTGCCAGCAGCCGAGACAGGGGGGGCGGCTACACCTTC
CASSRDRGGGYTF
>NA|TRBV29-1|TRBD2|TRBJ2-1
TGCAGCGCTGCGGGACTAGCGGGAGGGGGCTCCTACAATGAGCAGTTCTTC
CSAAGLAGGGSYNEQFF
>few|TRBV5-1|TRBD1|TRBJ2-5
TGCGCCAGCAGCTCCCGCCCCTCGGGACAGCAAGAGACCCAGTACTTC
CASSSRPSGQQETQYF
>once|TRBV4-1|NA|TRBJ2-1
TGCGCCAGCAGCCACCCGGGCAGGGGACTCGACAATGAGCAGTTCTTC
CASSHPGRGLDNEQFF
>many|TRBV5-1|NA|TRBJ2-1
TGCGCCAGCAGCTTGGAGAATGAGCAGTTCTTC
CASSLENEQFF
>NA|TRBV27|NA|TRBJ2-3
TGTGCCAGCAGATCGCTTCCTTTTCGCGACTCAGATACGCAGTATTTT
CASRSLPFRDSDTQYF
>NA|TRBV7-6|NA|TRBJ1-1
TGTGCCAGCAGCTTTCTATCGCCCTTGAACACTGAAGCTTTCTTT
CASSFLSPLNTEAFF
>few|TRBV20-1|TRBD1|TRBJ1-2
TGCAGTGCTAGCCTGACAGGGGCCTATGGCTACACCTTC
CSASLTGAYGYTF
>few|TRBV5-1|NA|TRBJ2-7
TGCGCCAGCAGCTGGGAACAGGGACGGTCTCTCTCCTACGAGCAGTACTTC
CASSWEQGRSLSYEQYF
>NA|TRBV7-6|NA|TRBJ2-1
TGTGCCAGCACCCCTTTGTTGCGAGATGTGGTCAATGAGCAGTTCTTC
CASTPLLRDVVNEQFF
>NA|TRBV7-3|NA|TRBJ2-6
TGTGCCGGCAGCTTGGGACGACTGTCTGGGGCCAACGTCCTGACTTTC
CAGSLGRLSGANVLTF
>NA|TRBV20-1|NA|TRBJ2-3
TGCAGTGCCAGGGACCCCGAGCACAGATACGCGTATTTT
CSARDPEHRYAYF
>NA|TRBV7-6|NA|TRBJ1-5
TGTGCCAGCAGCCCAGGGGTCCCGACTAGCAATCAGCCCCAGCATTTT
CASSPGVPTSNQPQHF
>NA|TRBV29-1|TRBD1|TRBJ2-3
TGCAGCGTCGTGACAGGGGCTGCAGATACGCAGTATTTT
CSVVTGAADTQYF
>NA|TRBV4-2|TRBD2|TRBJ2-1
TGTGCCAGCAGCCAAGATCTAGGGTCAGCGAGCGGGAGCCACAATGAGCAGTTCTTC
CASSQDLGSASGSHNEQFF
>NA|TRBV12-3/TRBV12-4|NA|TRBJ2-5
TGTGCCAGCAGTCCTCCGGGAAGCCAAGAGACCCAGTACTTC
CASSPPGSQETQYF
>few|TRBV7-2|TRBD2|TRBJ2-7
TGTGCCAGCAGCTTAACTAGCGGGTCGAACGAGCAGTACTTC
CASSLTSGSNEQYF
>few|TRBV7-2|NA|TRBJ2-5
TGTGCCAGCAGCCAAACGGTTCAAGAGACCCAGTACTTC
CASSQTVQETQYF
>few|TRBV5-1|NA|TRBJ2-5
TGTGCCAGCAGCTTAACCCCAGAGACCCAGTACTTC
CASSLTPETQYF
>NA|TRBV7-9|TRBD1|TRBJ1-6
TGTGCCAGCAGCTTATCAGGGGGGAATTCACCCCTCCACTTT
CASSLSGGNSPLHF
>NA|TRBV7-9|TRBD1|TRBJ2-7
TGTGCCAGCAGCTCCTACCGGGACAGGAGATACGAGCAGTACTTC
CASSSYRDRRYEQYF
>NA|TRBV20-1|TRBD2|TRBJ2-7
TGCAGTGCTAGAGGGGCCCCGGGACTAGCGACGGTGCAGTACTTC
CSARGAPGLATVQYF
>NA|TRBV18|NA|TRBJ1-1
TGTGCCAGCTCAAAGACAGGACTAGACACTGAAGCTTTCTTT
CASSKTGLDTEAFF
>NA|TRBV11-2|NA|TRBJ2-5
TGTGCCAGCAAGACGACAGGATGGCAAGAGACCCAGTACTTC
CASKTTGWQETQYF
>NA|TRBV11-3|TRBD1|TRBJ2-1
TGTGCCAGCAGCTTAAGGGACAGGGATGGTGAGCAGTTCTTC
CASSLRDRDGEQFF
>NA|TRBV5-1|NA|TRBJ2-5
TGCGCCAGCAGCTTGGGTACCCCTCAGGTGGAGACCCAGTACTTC
CASSLGTPQVETQYF
>NA|TRBV6-5|NA|TRBJ2-7
TGTGTCAGCAGTCGAGCAGGGGATGCCTACGAGCAGTACTTC
CVSSRAGDAYEQYF
>NA|TRBV2|TRBD1|TRBJ1-2
TGTGCCAGCAGCGGGACAGTTGATGGCTACACCTTC
CASSGTVDGYTF
>NA|TRBV28|TRBD2|TRBJ2-3
TGTGCCAGCAAGCCGAGCGGGAGTGGCACAGATACGCAGTATTTT
CASKPSGSGTDTQYF
>few|TRBV28|TRBD2|TRBJ2-1
TGTGCCAGCAGTTTATTTACTAGCGGGAGCCGCGGGGATGAGCAGTTCTTC
CASSLFTSGSRGDEQFF
>NA|TRBV20-1|NA|TRBJ2-7
TGCAGTGCTAGCGATCCGGGGGCGACCTACGAGCAGTACTTC
CSASDPGATYEQYF
>few|TRBV20-1|TRBD2|TRBJ2-1
TGCAGTGCTAGAGGGGCCGCGGCGGGAGGTGCTGAGCAGTTCTTC
CSARGAAAGGAEQFF
>NA|TRBV6-5|NA|TRBJ1-5
TGTGCCAGCAGCCCGGTAGGGGGTAATAGCAATCAGCCCCAGCATTTT
CASSPVGGNSNQPQHF
>once|TRBV9|NA|TRBJ2-6
TGTGCCAGCAGGGAAATCTCTGGGGCCAACGTCCTGACTTTC
CASREISGANVLTF
>few|TRBV15|NA|TRBJ1-2
TGTGCCACCAGCAGAGATATTGGTCGGGGCGTACTTCCTAACTATGGCTACACCTTC
CATSRDIGRGVLPNYGYTF
>NA|TRBV11-2|TRBD2|TRBJ2-1
TGTGCCAGCAGCCCGGAGGGGGCTAGCGGGAGATTATCTTACAATGAGCAGTTCTTC
CASSPEGASGRLSYNEQFF
>NA|TRBV6-5|NA|TRBJ2-1
TGTGCCAGCAGAACCCCTGGGTCCTACAATGAGCAGTTCTTC
CASRTPGSYNEQFF
>NA|TRBV4-1|NA|TRBJ1-1
TGCGCCAGCAGCCAAGATGGGGGGGGACACCCGAACACTGAAGCTTTCTTT
CASSQDGGGHPNTEAFF
>NA|TRBV6-2/TRBV6-3|NA|TRBJ2-1
TGTGCCAGCAGTTCCCCTTTTCGGGCTAGCTCCTACAATGAGCAGTTCTTC
CASSSPFRASSYNEQFF
>NA|TRBV19|TRBD1|TRBJ1-1
TGTGCCAGTAGTATAGGGGACAGTGGGAACACTGAAGCTTTCTTT
CASSIGDSGNTEAFF
>few|TRBV5-1|TRBD1|TRBJ1-5
TGCGCCAGCAGCTCGGGACAGCCTAATCAGCCCCAGCATTTT
CASSSGQPNQPQHF
>NA|TRBV15|NA|TRBJ2-1
TGTGCCACCAGCAGTACCCTAGCGTCTTTTGAGCAGTTCTTC
CATSSTLASFEQFF
>NA|TRBV2|NA|TRBJ1-5
TGTGCCAGCACTAAAGGGGGGGGCGCAGGGAGCAATCAGCCCCAGCATTTT
CASTKGGGAGSNQPQHF
>many|TRBV7-2|NA|TRBJ2-7
TGTGCCAGCAGCTTAGTTGGCTACGAGCAGTACTTC
CASSLVGYEQYF